The 30 T cell receptor beta chains presented below share a single source sample, sequenced in a study of blood T cell repertoires in COVID-19. Only in-frame clones appear in the TCRdb table, and some are missing; sequencing was by immunoSEQ multiplex PCR. Altogether approximately 270,000 clones are present, 86% being singletons, with the ten largest covering about 1.7%. The sequenced sample consisted of PBMCs or T cells enriched from blood (not recorded which). These receptors originate from a man aged 40-55 years who had recovered from COVID-19.

Ten or more counts support this clone. The CDR3: CASSSPGTGGRYGYTF. The CDR3 region has the DNA TGTGCCAGCAGTTCCCCCGGGACAGGGGGGCGCTATGGCTACACCTTC. This sequence joins TRBV28 and TRBJ1-2, with 11 bases that match TRBD1. CDR3 size: 16 residues. The V and J ends lost 4 bases and 4 bases, in that order; junction bases with no gene match: 8. CDR1 and CDR2 from the germline V gene are MDHEN and SYDVKM.

The rearrangement joins TRBV5-1 to TRBJ2-7; 7 bases are shared with TRBD2. Germline values: CDR1 SGHRS, CDR2 YFSETQ. CDR3 length: 14 amino acids. J was trimmed by 3 bases and V by 2 bases; bases with no gene match: 5. The CDR3 coding sequence is TGCGCCAGCAGCTTTGGCGGGGGTGGCTACGAGCAGTACTTC. It yields the protein CASSFGGGGYEQYF.

This sequence joins TRBV9 and TRBJ1-1; 8 nucleotides align to TRBD1. V trimming: 0 bases; J trimming: 3 bases; junction bases outside the gene matches: 4. This CDR3 comprises 15 residues. Germline CDR1 SGDLS, CDR2 YYNGEE. As DNA, the CDR3 is TGTGCCAGCAGCGTAGCGGACAGGGCTTACACTGAAGCTTTCTTT. Translating gives CASSVADRAYTEAFF. The full variable domain, rest sourced from reference TRBV9 and TRBJ1-1, is DSGVTQTPKHLITATGQRVTLRCSPRSGDLSVYWYQQSLDQGLQFLIQYYNGEERAKGNILERFSAQQFPDLHSELNLSSLELGDSALYFCASSVADRAYTEAFFGQGTRLTVV.

In its sample, this clone was seen a few times. This chain uses TRBV19 with TRBJ1-4; D gene ambiguous. The germline V gene has CDR1 LNHDA and CDR2 SQIVND (reference sequence). The CDR3 totals 14 residues. Deletions cut 7 bases from V and 4 bases from J, with 13 bases between. The CDR3 protein is CASKQSPNNEKLFF. The CDR3 DNA sequence: TGTGCCAGTAAACAGTCCCCGAATAATGAAAAACTGTTTTTT.

This chain joins TRBV27 and TRBJ1-6; no reliable D call. This CDR3 has 14 amino acids. Trimming pared 7 bases from V and 7 bases from J, leaving 14 bases between. CDR1 MNHEY and CDR2 SMNVEV come from the germline V gene (reference sequence). The CDR3 spells CASTSQPPNSPLHF. The CDR3 DNA reads as TGTGCCAGCACTTCACAGCCGCCGAATTCACCCCTCCACTTT.

V gene TRBV7-6 combines with J gene TRBJ2-7; TRBD2 aligns across 9 bases. The germline CDR1 and CDR2 sequences are SGHVS and FNYEAQ. The CDR3 covers 14 residues. J was trimmed by 6 bases and V by 5 bases; bases with no gene match: 8. CDR3: CASSPRTSAGEQYF. The CDR3 DNA sequence: TGTGCCAGCAGCCCAAGGACTAGCGCCGGCGAGCAGTACTTC. Looking up the rest from reference TRBV7-6 and TRBJ2-7 gives the full variable domain: GAGVSQSPRYKVTKRGQDVALRCDPISGHVSLYWYRQALGQGPEFLTYFNYEAQQDKSGLPNDRFSAERPEGSISTLTIQRTEQRDSAMYRCASSPRTSAGEQYFGPGTRLTVT.

The chain combines TRBV18 with TRBJ1-6; 10 bases agree with TRBD1. Germline-derived CDR1 and CDR2 are KGHSH and LQKENI. J lost 9 bases, V lost 4 bases, and 9 bases had no gene match. The CDR3 contains 16 residues. In DNA, the CDR3 is TGTGCCAGCTCACTCCCCGGGACAGGGGTTCGTTCACCCCTCCACTTT. It yields the protein CASSLPGTGVRSPLHF.

The rearrangement joins TRBV4-1 to TRBJ2-7; D possibly corresponds to TRBD1 (6 bases). The CDR3 is 14 amino acids. The V end was cut by 0 bases, the J end by 1 base, with 7 bases between. Germline lookup yields CDR1 MGHRA and CDR2 YSYEKL. CDR3 residues: CASSQERGSYEQYF. The CDR3 bases are TGCGCCAGCAGCCAAGAAAGGGGGTCCTACGAGCAGTACTTC.

The rearrangement links TRBV10-3 to TRBJ1-1; D is uncertain. The CDR3 spans 13 residues. Trimming took 6 bases from V and 5 from J, leaving 13 bases between them. CDR1 is ENHRY, CDR2 SYGVKD, per germline. In DNA, the CDR3 is TGTGCCATCAGCGTACAGATACGAACTGAAGCTTTCTTT. Translation gives CAISVQIRTEAFF.

For this clone: It may be a read error: a sequence one base away is much more abundant. This rearrangement joins TRBV6-2 or TRBV6-3 to TRBJ2-7, with 7 bases that match TRBD1. The V gene end was trimmed by 5 bases and the J gene end by 3 bases; junction bases not matched to a gene: 1. The CDR3 is made up of 12 amino acids. In germline, CDR1 is MNHEY, CDR2 SVGEGT. The CDR3 DNA reads as TGTGCCAGCAGTCACAGGGGCTACGAGCAGTACTTC. As protein: CASSHRGYEQYF.

J is TRBJ2-5 and V is TRBV5-5; 7 nucleotides match TRBD1. The CDR3 consists of 14 residues. Looked up from germline, CDR1 is SGHKS and CDR2 is YYEKEE (reference sequence). The J segment lost 5 bases and the V segment lost 4 bases, leaving 8 bases of the junction unmatched. The CDR3 DNA reads TGTGCCAGCAGCACACAGGGGATTAAGGAGACCCAGTACTTC. Amino acid sequence: CASSTQGIKETQYF.

The chain has TRBV7-2 and TRBJ2-1; D perhaps matches TRBD2 (6 bases). The germline V gene encodes CDR1 SGHTA and CDR2 FQGNSA. Trimming left V 1 base short and J 4 bases short, with 17 bases between. This CDR3 contains 17 residues. CDR3 sequence reads: CASSLDSRDFRYNEQFF. The CDR3 DNA sequence: TGTGCCAGCAGCTTAGATTCCAGGGACTTTCGGTACAATGAGCAGTTCTTC. The full variable domain, in which reference TRBV7-2 and TRBJ2-1 provide the parts outside the CDR3, is GAGVSQSPSNKVTEKGKDVELRCDPISGHTALYWYRQSLGQGLEFLIYFQGNSAPDKSGLPSDRFSAERTGGSVSTLTIQRTQQEDSAVYLCASSLDSRDFRYNEQFFGPGTRLTVL.

The gene calls are TRBV18 and TRBJ2-7, with 12 bases lining up with TRBD1. This CDR3 has 15 residues. Germline CDR1 and CDR2: KGHSH and LQKENI. With V trimmed by 3 bases and J by 7 bases, 7 bases remained unmatched. The CDR3 nucleotides read TGTGCCAGCTCACCCCCGGGACAGGGGGCGGGGGAGCAGTACTTC. Translating it yields CASSPPGQGAGEQYF.

This chain connects TRBV28 to TRBJ1-5; 7 bases align to TRBD1. This CDR3 has 15 amino acids. Germline V gives CDR1 MDHEN, CDR2 SYDVKM. Losses at the gene ends were 4 bases for V and 1 base for J; bases not matched to a gene: 4. In DNA, the CDR3 is TGTGCCAGCAGTTCCGGGACAGACAGCAATCAGCCCCAGCATTTT. Translating it yields CASSSGTDSNQPQHF. Looking up the rest from reference TRBV28 and TRBJ1-5 gives the full variable domain: DVKVTQSSRYLVKRTGEKVFLECVQDMDHENMFWYRQDPGLGLRLIYFSYDVKMKEKGDIPEGYSVSREKKERFSLILESASTNQTSMYLCASSSGTDSNQPQHFGDGTRLSIL.

The chain is built from TRBV5-1 and TRBJ1-3, with 9 bases identical to TRBD1. The CDR3 is made up of 15 amino acids. V lost 4 bases to trimming and J lost 4 bases; unmatched junction nucleotides: 6. CDR1 SGHRS and CDR2 YFSETQ come from the germline V gene. Written as DNA, the CDR3 is TGCGCCAGCAGCGGGACAGGGTCGCGGGGAAACACCATATATTTT. Translation: CASSGTGSRGNTIYF.

This clone was counted between two and nine times. The rearrangement uses TRBV19 and TRBJ1-5; no definite D call. CDR3 length equals 18 residues. Trimming took off 8 bases at V and 0 bases at J, with 23 bases between the two ends. Germline-derived CDR1 and CDR2 are LNHDA and SQIVND (reference sequence). The CDR3 is CASGKQLLGAYSNQPQHF. The CDR3 DNA sequence: TGTGCCAGTGGCAAACAGCTATTGGGAGCTTATAGCAATCAGCCCCAGCATTTT.

This clone occurred many times. The chain has TRBV7-9 and TRBJ2-5; TRBD2 agrees at 7 bases. Per germline, CDR1 SEHNR and CDR2 FQNEAQ (reference sequence). V lost 8 bases, J lost 0 bases, and 9 bases stayed unmatched. The CDR3 length is 15 residues. The DNA for the CDR3 is TGTGCCAGCTCCCGAGCGGGGCGTAACCAAGAGACCCAGTACTTC. Its protein product is CASSRAGRNQETQYF.

The chain employs TRBV5-1 and TRBJ1-6; a possible D gene is TRBD1 (6 bases). Trimming shortened V by 4 bases and J by 8 bases, and 16 bases separated the two germline ends. Germline-derived CDR1 and CDR2 are SGHRS and YFSETQ. The CDR3 is 15 residues long. The CDR3 here is CASSSARDTDSPLHF. The CDR3 nucleotides are TGCGCCAGCAGCAGCGCCCGGGACACAGATTCACCCCTCCACTTT.

This chain connects TRBV2 to TRBJ1-4; the D is unclear. Trimming took off 10 bases at V and 0 bases at J, with 12 bases between the two ends. CDR1 is SNHLY and CDR2 is FYNNEI in the germline V gene. The CDR3 runs 14 residues. Here the CDR3 DNA reads TGTGCCACTGCGTACCGGTCAACTAATGAAAAACTGTTTTTT. This codes for CATAYRSTNEKLFF.

The genes are TRBV19 and TRBJ1-6; no firm D call. Per the germline V gene, CDR1 is LNHDA and CDR2 is SQIVND (reference sequence). Between the trimmed V and J ends, which lost 2 bases and 1 base, there was a span of 6 bases. The CDR3 runs 15 residues. The CDR3 coding sequence is TGTGCCAGTAGTATATCGGGGTCCTATAATTCACCCCTCCACTTT. Its translation is CASSISGSYNSPLHF.

The chain employs TRBV19 and TRBJ1-5; 7 bases line up with TRBD1. Germline V CDR1 and CDR2: LNHDA, SQIVND (reference sequence). Trimming at V came to 7 bases and at J to 1 base, leaving 10 bases not matched to a gene. This CDR3 spans 16 amino acids. CDR3 nucleotides: TGTGCCAGTACCGACCACAGGGGTTTGAGCAATCAGCCCCAGCATTTT. Its protein product is CASTDHRGLSNQPQHF.

In DNA form, the CDR3 reads TGTACCCCTAGTAGGGGACACTATAATTCACCCCTCCACTTT. It is translated as CTPSRGHYNSPLHF. The chain joins TRBV27 to TRBJ1-6, with D perhaps matching TRBD1 (6 bases). CDR1 and CDR2 from the germline V gene are MNHEY and SMNVEV (reference sequence). The CDR3 is made up of 14 amino acids.

V gene TRBV28 combines with J gene TRBJ2-7; D might be TRBD2 (7 bases). With 3 bases removed from V and 3 bases from J, the gap between germline ends came to 18 bases. This CDR3 is built from 16 residues. From germline, CDR1 is MDHEN and CDR2 SYDVKM. CDR3 sequence reads: CASSFLLGGADYEQYF. CDR3 in DNA: TGTGCCAGCAGTTTTCTCTTGGGGGGGGCAGACTACGAGCAGTACTTC.

The J gene is TRBJ2-2, the V gene TRBV30; D is possibly TRBD1 (6 bases). From germline, CDR1 is GTSNPN and CDR2 SVGIG (reference sequence). The CDR3 is 15 amino acids. V was shortened by 3 bases and J by 0 bases, with 11 bases between the two germline ends. DNA for the CDR3: TGTGCCTGGAGCAGGGGAGCCACGAACACCGGGGAGCTGTTTTTT. It codes for CAWSRGATNTGELFF.

This chain connects TRBV5-4 to TRBJ2-7; D possibly corresponds to TRBD1 (6 bases). Germline CDR1 reads SGHNT; CDR2 reads YYREEE (reference sequence). V lost 4 bases to trimming and J lost 0 bases, with 14 bases between them. This CDR3 spans 15 amino acids. The CDR3 spells CASSLKDRPSYEQYF. CDR3 coding DNA: TGTGCCAGCAGCCTCAAAGACAGGCCCTCCTACGAGCAGTACTTC.

The chain is built from TRBV2 and TRBJ2-3; D gene unclear. V shed 7 bases and J shed 1 base, with 3 bases lying between them. Germline values: CDR1 SNHLY, CDR2 FYNNEI. The CDR3 is 11 amino acids. This chain's CDR3 is CASTGTDTQYF. CDR3 DNA sequence: TGTGCCAGCACGGGCACAGATACGCAGTATTTT.

The chain employs TRBV4-2 and TRBJ2-5; perhaps TRBD1 as D (6 bases). Germline CDR1 and CDR2: LGHNA and YNFKEQ. The CDR3 has 15 residues. Trimming cost V 0 bases and J 6 bases, with 14 bases left between them. The CDR3 sequence: CASSQDLTGRKTQYF. In DNA, the CDR3 is TGTGCCAGCAGCCAAGATCTAACAGGGAGAAAGACCCAGTACTTC.

Only one count was recorded for this clone. The chain couples TRBV2 to TRBJ1-5; TRBD1 might be the D (5 bases). The germline V gene has CDR1 SNHLY and CDR2 FYNNEI. V lost 7 bases and J 2 bases, leaving 21 bases between the germline ends. This CDR3 is built from 17 residues. CDR3 in DNA: TGTGCCAGCACCCCTACGGTTTGGGGCTCTGGCAATCAGCCCCAGCATTTT. Translated: CASTPTVWGSGNQPQHF.

This chain joins TRBV28 and TRBJ1-1; D might be TRBD1 (6 bases). The V and J ends lost 10 bases and 2 bases respectively, with 14 bases between them. Germline CDR1 MDHEN, CDR2 SYDVKM. This CDR3 region has 13 residues. The CDR3 nucleotides are TGTGCCATCTCAGGGGATCCCAACACTGAAGCTTTCTTT. Its protein product is CAISGDPNTEAFF.

V gene TRBV7-9 combines with J gene TRBJ2-4; 9 bases match TRBD2. The CDR3 spans 16 residues. Germline-derived CDR1 and CDR2 are SEHNR and FQNEAQ (reference sequence). Germline trimming cut 5 bases from V and 1 base from J; bases unmatched to any gene: 6. DNA for the CDR3: TGTGCCAGCAGCCGTCTAGCGGGACATGCCAAAAACATTCAGTACTTC. Its protein product is CASSRLAGHAKNIQYF.